This TCR beta chain was recovered during a study of shared clonotypes between healthy human individuals (dated by TCRdb to 2020 to 2022). Regarding the complete study: The cohort included a few men and two women between 18 and 49 years of age. Blood TCR repertoires of a handful of healthy adults were deeply sequenced to estimate repertoire size and the extent of clonotype sharing between individuals. For each donor, three plates each were used for CD4 naive and CD4 memory, two plates were used for CD8 naive, and one plate was used for CD8 memory. Leukapheresis yielded between about 0.85 and 10 billion PBMCs per donor. To increase sequencing depth and limit assay-specific biases, different laboratories used diverse techniques to prepare libraries and sequence TCR repertoires. Broader findings and caveats from the paper: Estimated clonotype richness was generally larger for naive than for memory subsets. Rarefaction of sorted-subset datasets indicated incomplete sequencing despite the large sequencing depth. Sampling was restricted to blood, and TCR repertoires in tissue are likely to differ from TCR repertoires in blood. The small number of donors limited the genetic and exposure-history diversity represented. Pairwise subsampling indicated that sequencing depth was expected to affect the degree of clonotype sharing among donors. Across a few donors, about 5% of naive CD4, approximately 4% of naive CD8, roughly 2.2% of memory CD4, and about 0.4% of memory CD8 clonotypes were shared. Higher generation probabilities were observed for clonotypes shared by all four sorted-subset donors than for non-shared clonotypes.

Using the deep immunoSEQ assay, TCR CDR3 regions were amplified from genomic DNA by multiplex PCR. Genomic DNA extracted from each cell subset was distributed evenly over all wells of several immunoSEQ 96-well plates, and each plate served as one replicate. Each replicate PCR for sorted subsets received about 200 ng genomic DNA, equal to roughly 33,000 T cell genomes. Purified libraries were quantified with a Qubit 3.0 fluorometer, sized on a Bioanalyzer 2100, and re-quantified with the KAPA Library Quantification kit. Each immunoSEQ 96-well plate was sequenced on its own single-read 150-cycle Illumina NextSeq 550 flow cell. On the authors' methods: Because the immunoSEQ output included only junctional sequences and no quality scores, the filtering could not be the same as the filtering used for full-length reads. To assign V/J genes and CDR3, sequences were annotated using PyIR, a Python wrapper for IgBLAST v1.9, with IMGT germline references. Reads were filtered out if the reads had weak V/J assignments (E-value above 1e-6), no CDR3, stop codons, out-of-frame junctions, or ambiguous translated residues. V3J clonotypes were defined as sequences sharing the same inferred V gene, J gene, and CDR3 amino acid sequence. To compute the percentage overlap between repertoires, the number of shared unique clonotypes was divided by the size of the smaller repertoire. Richness of each repertoire was evaluated using RTK rarefaction, the Chao1 estimator, and Recon v2.1 estimates of unobserved clonotypes. For all TCRbeta clonotypes obtained by the gDNA method from four donors, generation probabilities were computed with OLGA. TCRdb mirrors the immuneACCESS table, restricted to in-frame sequences. Some clones are absent from its copies; in checked studies, under half trace to an unresolved V gene, and the reason for the others is unknown. For V, J and clone size, that table is used; D and trimming come from the DNA. Within this sample are roughly 1.5 million clones, with around 98% of them counted one time only. About 0.4% of the sample belongs to the ten largest clones.

Healthy HIV-negative adults with no recently reported acute infections or vaccinations were included as donors. Every donor was a Caucasian adult residing in Nashville, Tennessee, USA. CD4+ T cells were enriched by magnetic negative selection; naive cells were then positively selected on CD45RA, and the negative fraction formed the memory subset. Blood was obtained by leukapheresis, after which PBMCs were separated by Ficoll-Histopaque density gradient centrifugation and cryopreserved in liquid nitrogen vapor phase. Purity and quantity of every magnetically sorted T cell population were checked by analytical flow cytometry. Genomic DNA was isolated from every sorted fraction and measured by UV absorbance on a Nanodrop 2000c. As to this clone: Which antigen it targets is not known. No base qualities exist here, and no much larger clone lies one base off it. The same CDR3 is also encoded by other DNA sequences in this sample.

The CDR3 contains 15 residues, cysteine and phenylalanine counted. Only the CDR3 DNA stays, 45 bases, in frame from base 1. Trimming takes 0 bases off V and 2 bases off J; junction bases not matched to a gene: 1. According to the germline V gene, CDR1 reads SGDLS and CDR2 reads YYNGEE. The sample taken for sequencing was naive CD4+ T cells sorted from blood. The cell subset or site tag for this specimen amounts to: CD45RA+ positively selected. The receptor was derived from a man younger than 45 in good health. This receptor chain uses TRBV9 and TRBJ2-7, and TRBD2 matches 11 of the central bases. The CDR3 reads as follows: CASSVGLAGTYEQYF. The bases read TGTGCCAGCAGCGTAGGACTAGCGGGAACCTACGAGCAGTACTTC.